One sample yielded the 11 T cell receptor beta chains listed below, sequenced in a study of identical twins. TCRdb re-called the 5' RACE reads through MiXCR, storing one row per CDR3 protein. The sample includes over 550,000 distinct CDR3 sequences, under 8.5% of them seen just once. These sequences were also reported in another study, on yellow fever vaccine responses in identical twins.

Sequences were obtained from PBMCs. Source of these receptors: a young woman in good health.

This clonotype was picked up many times. The chain employs TRBV5-1 and TRBJ1-6; D gene uncertain. V was pared by 4 bases and J by 7 bases, with 12 bases between. CDR3 length equals 14 residues. CDR1 is SGHRS, CDR2 YFSETQ, per germline. The CDR3 region has the DNA TGCGCCAGCAGCATAAACTCAGAGAATTCACCCCTCCACTTT. It codes for CASSINSENSPLHF.

This clonotype appeared a few times. This chain joins TRBV9 and TRBJ1-2; 11 bases map to TRBD1. This CDR3 is 16 amino acids long. V lost 0 bases and J lost 2; bases outside the gene matches: 3. CDR1 and CDR2 (germline): SGDLS, YYNGEE. This CDR3 is CASSVGGTGGNYGYTF. In DNA, the CDR3 is TGTGCCAGCAGCGTAGGAGGGACAGGGGGGAACTATGGCTACACCTTC.

This clonotype has ten or more counts. This sequence joins TRBV12-3 or TRBV12-4 and TRBJ2-5, with TRBD2 identical over 8 bases. Trimming took 11 bases from V and 7 from J; bases not matched to a gene: 9. The CDR3 extends over 12 amino acids. The chain's CDR3 is CAVLAERGTQYF. The DNA for the CDR3 is TGTGCCGTACTAGCGGAGAGGGGGACCCAGTACTTC.

This clonotype has only a few counts. V usage is TRBV28 and J usage is TRBJ2-1; D perhaps matches TRBD1 (5 bases). V was trimmed by 3 bases and J by 6 bases, leaving 12 bases between them. Germline assignment: CDR1 MDHEN and CDR2 SYDVKM. The CDR3 consists of 14 residues. The CDR3 here is CASSFGQRGNEQFF. CDR3 bases: TGTGCCAGCAGTTTCGGCCAAAGGGGCAATGAGCAGTTCTTC.

The chain couples TRBV2 to TRBJ2-1, with TRBD2 identical over 9 bases. The junction had 9 bases not matched to a gene; V was cut back by 6 bases and J by 6 bases. Germline V gene lookup returns CDR1 SNHLY and CDR2 FYNNEI. The CDR3 is 15 amino acids. The CDR3 here is CASRLAGDSPNEQFF. The CDR3 DNA reads TGTGCCAGCAGATTAGCGGGAGACTCTCCCAATGAGCAGTTCTTC.

This clonotype was found many times. The chain recombines TRBV3-1 with TRBJ2-7; 9 positions match TRBD2. V lost 0 bases and J lost 0; bases outside the gene matches: 12. Germline lookup yields CDR1 LGHDT and CDR2 YNNKEL (reference sequence). The CDR3 sequence is 19 residues long. As DNA, the CDR3 is TGTGCCAGCAGCCAAGATGGTAGCGGGAGAGCCCCGTCCTCCTACGAGCAGTACTTC. It encodes CASSQDGSGRAPSSYEQYF.

The table lists this clonotype with many counts. The rearrangement uses TRBV3-1 and TRBJ2-2, with 9 nucleotides matching TRBD2. V lost 4 bases and J lost 7; bases outside the gene matches: 4. Germline V lookup: CDR1 LGHDT, CDR2 YNNKEL (reference sequence). The CDR3 extends over 14 amino acids. The CDR3 DNA follows: TGTGCCAGCAGCCGGACTAGCGAAAGCGGGGAGCTGTTTTTT. Amino acid sequence: CASSRTSESGELFF.

This clonotype was counted only a few times. The chain uses TRBV13 and TRBJ2-5, with unresolved D. Looked up from germline, CDR1 is PRHDT and CDR2 is FYEKMQ (reference sequence). V was cut by 4 bases and J by 0 bases, with 6 bases left in between. The CDR3 sequence is 13 residues long. For the CDR3, the DNA is TGTGCCAGCAGCTCTCAGAACCAAGAGACCCAGTACTTC. Its translation: CASSSQNQETQYF.

This clonotype was recorded at least ten times. The V call is TRBV29-1, the J call TRBJ2-3; 11 bases line up with TRBD2. V gave up 2 bases and J gave up 4 bases; unmatched junction bases: 8. Germline CDR1 is SQVTM and CDR2 is ANQGSEA. This CDR3 comprises 16 residues. The CDR3 nucleotides read TGCAGCGTTGAATCGGGGCTAGCGGGGGGATCAGATACGCAGTATTTT. As protein: CSVESGLAGGSDTQYF.

This clonotype came up many times. This rearrangement joins TRBV7-7 to TRBJ2-1, with 11 bases that match TRBD1. V gave up 5 bases and J gave up 6 bases; unmatched junction bases: 6. The germline CDR1 and CDR2 sequences are SSHAT and FNYEAQ (reference sequence). The CDR3 is 15 amino acids. CDR3 nucleotides: TGTGCCAGCAGCCCACTCGGGACAGGGGGCAATGAGCAGTTCTTC. It translates to CASSPLGTGGNEQFF.

Only a few counts were recorded for this clonotype. The CDR3 protein is CASSSSSPQRGEQNTGELFF. CDR3 DNA sequence: TGTGCCAGCAGCTCCAGCTCGCCCCAGCGGGGAGAACAGAACACCGGGGAGCTGTTTTTT. This chain links TRBV11-1 with TRBJ2-2; 7 bases are shared with TRBD2. The CDR3 totals 20 residues. Germline CDR1 reads SGHAT; CDR2 reads FQDESV (reference sequence). J gave up 1 base and V 4 bases, and 18 bases lay outside the gene matches.